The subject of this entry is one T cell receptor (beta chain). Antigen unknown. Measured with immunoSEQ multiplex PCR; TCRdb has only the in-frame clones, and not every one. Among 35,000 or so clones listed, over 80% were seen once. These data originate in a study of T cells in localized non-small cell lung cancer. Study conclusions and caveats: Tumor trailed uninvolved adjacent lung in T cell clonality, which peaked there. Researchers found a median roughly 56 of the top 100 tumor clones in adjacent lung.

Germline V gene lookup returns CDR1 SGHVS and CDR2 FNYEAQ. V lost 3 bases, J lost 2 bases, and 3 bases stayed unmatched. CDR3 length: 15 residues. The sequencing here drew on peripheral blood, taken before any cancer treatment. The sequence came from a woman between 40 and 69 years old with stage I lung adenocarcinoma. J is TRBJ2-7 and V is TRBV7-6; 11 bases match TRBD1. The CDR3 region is CASSFLDRGPYEQYF. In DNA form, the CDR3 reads TGTGCCAGCAGCTTCTTGGACAGGGGGCCCTACGAGCAGTACTTC.